This T cell receptor beta chain was sequenced in a study of identical twins (dated by TCRdb to the mid-2010s). A note on the overall study: The study deep-sequenced TCR alpha and beta repertoires from monozygotic twins, unrelated adults of various ages and cord blood to test whether fetal clonotypes persist. To rule out contamination, the twin experiments were replicated at different times with different library preparation protocols. Beyond this particular receptor, the publication reports: Recombination models systematically underestimated out-of-frame TCR alpha sharing in monozygotic twins but agreed with sharing between unrelated individuals. Abundant cord blood beta clonotypes carried fewer insertions; young adult naive repertoires showed a weaker similar trend, while memory repertoires showed none. Invariant T cells such as MAIT and iNKT could partly confound zero-insertion analyses, though diverse VJ usage argued against this for most clonotypes. Excess twin sharing in beta out-of-frame sequences was weaker because fewer shared sequences lowered the signal-to-noise ratio. Because the same donors could not be followed over many years, the conclusions relied on cross-sectional statistical analysis. Compared with coincidental sharing between unrelated individuals, out-of-frame TCR alpha sequences shared between twins showed an excess of sequences with low generation probability.

This clonotype has a handful of counts. There is no known antigen for this receptor. No much larger clonotype is one base removed from it; base qualities were not supplied. The CDR3 contains 15 residues, cysteine and phenylalanine counted. Only the CDR3 portion is preserved as DNA: 45 bases, with reading frame beginning at the first base. V trim: 5 bases; J trim: 4 bases; unmatched bases: 7. Sequences MGHRA (CDR1) and YSYEKL (CDR2) are obtained from the germline V gene. Every donor was a healthy Caucasian. The researchers also sequenced three unrelated adults who were not twins: a male aged 18 to 30, a male aged 50 to 60, and a female aged 50 to 60. Using Miltenyi CD45RO+ enrichment and human naive T-cell isolation kits, memory (CD45RO+) and naive T cells were isolated from PBMC. Libraries were constructed by 5' RACE. Sequencing relied on an Illumina HiSeq 2000. A universal primer binding site was introduced by template switching, and a unique molecular identifier was present in the final cDNA, enabling accurate counting of TCR cDNA molecules. First-strand cDNA for TCR alpha and beta chains was synthesized from specific primers in the conserved constant-segment region. To control for contamination, every cDNA library carried two barcodes: a SMART-Mk sample barcode plus Illumina barcodes. TruSeq adapter sequences along with Illumina sample barcodes were introduced in two successive PCR steps. Sequencing of the TCR alpha and beta cDNA libraries was done on the Illumina HiSeq platform using custom primers. As for how the authors treated the data: Raw reads were processed with MiGEC to extract unique molecular identifiers, and MiXCR was used to determine CDR3 positions. For each individual, recombination models were inferred using an EM algorithm with the repgenHMM and IGoR tools. The tcR package in R was used for shared clonotype analysis, with sharing normalized by the product of cloneset sizes. To study raw recombination without the effects of thymic and clonal selection, out-of-frame nonproductive sequences were analyzed. Starting from the raw public reads, TCRdb applied fastp trimming at Q25, assembled clones with MiXCR and retained in-frame beta chains. For every CDR3 protein sequence, its rows merge into one entry that carries the most common genes and DNA. TCRdb's processing, not the authors' own work, is the source of the V and J calls. The sample has roughly 350,000 distinct CDR3 sequences on record, approximately 9.1% of them singletons. 8% to 10% of the sample comes from the top ten.

The receptor was isolated from a woman in her 50s in good health. The source material was naive T cells sorted from blood. According to the study, the label for this sample's cell subset or site signals: cells isolated with a human naive T-cell isolation kit. The chain is assembled from TRBV4-1 and TRBJ2-7, with 11 bases in between that match TRBD2. The encoded CDR3 is CASSNLAGGGYEQYF. The nucleotides are TGCGCCAGCAGCAACCTAGCGGGAGGCGGGTACGAGCAGTACTTC.